One sample yielded the 3 T cell receptor beta chains listed below, sequenced in a study of beta chain features in type 1 diabetes. Study-wide findings and caveats: Within each of all four CD4+ subsets, Type 1 diabetes patients had TCRB CDR3s that were moderately but significantly shorter.

The sequenced template was cDNA made from the entire isolated RNA. Assay: immunoSEQ multiplex PCR; the TCRdb copy retains only in-frame clones and omits some. The repertoire holds 630,000 or so clones, with around an eighth as singletons. Antigens of these TCRs are unknown. Sequenced material: naive CD4+ T cells from blood. These receptors originate from a man aged 18-30 years with type 1 diabetes.

This chain uses TRBV30 with TRBJ1-5; 8 bases match TRBD1. Germline CDR1 reads GTSNPN; CDR2 reads SVGIG (reference sequence). J was trimmed by 1 base and V by 2 bases; bases with no gene match: 7. The CDR3 has 16 amino acids. The CDR3 here is CAWSRGTGNSNQPQHF. As DNA, the CDR3 is TGTGCCTGGAGTAGAGGGACAGGAAACAGCAATCAGCCCCAGCATTTT.

The J gene is TRBJ2-3, the V gene TRBV10-3, with 9 positions matching TRBD1. V lost 6 bases and J lost 3; bases outside the gene matches: 13. Germline CDR1 reads ENHRY; CDR2 reads SYGVKD. This CDR3 is built from 17 residues. CDR3 in amino acids: CAISPWGGQGSTDTQYF. The CDR3 DNA follows: TGTGCCATCAGCCCCTGGGGGGGACAGGGATCAACAGATACGCAGTATTTT.

This clone was seen a few times. CDR3 residues: CASSSTPGELFF. CDR3 in DNA: TGTGCCAGCAGCTCGACCCCAGGGGAGCTGTTTTTT. This chain uses TRBV7-3 with TRBJ2-2; D is unclear. The CDR3 length is 12 residues. Trimming cost V 4 bases and J 8 bases, with 8 bases left between them. CDR1 SGHTA and CDR2 FQGTGA come from the germline V gene.